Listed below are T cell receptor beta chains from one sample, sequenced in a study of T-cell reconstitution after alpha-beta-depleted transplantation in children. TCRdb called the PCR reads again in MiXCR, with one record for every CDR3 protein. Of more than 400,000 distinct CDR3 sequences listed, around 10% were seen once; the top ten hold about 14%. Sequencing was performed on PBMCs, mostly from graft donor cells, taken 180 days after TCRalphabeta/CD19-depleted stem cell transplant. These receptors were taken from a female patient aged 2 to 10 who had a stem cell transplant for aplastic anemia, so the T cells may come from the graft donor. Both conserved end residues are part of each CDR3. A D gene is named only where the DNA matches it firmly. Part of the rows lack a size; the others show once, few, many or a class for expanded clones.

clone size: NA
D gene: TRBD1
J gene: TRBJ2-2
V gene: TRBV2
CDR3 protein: CASRNDRGQLIRRSSNTGELFF
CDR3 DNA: TGTGCCAGCAGGAACGACAGGGGACAACTTATTCGCCGAAGTTCGAACACCGGGGAGCTGTTTTTT

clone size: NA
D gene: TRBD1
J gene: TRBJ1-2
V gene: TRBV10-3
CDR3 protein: CAISNLGPTRVTGGYTF
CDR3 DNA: TGTGCCATCTCCAACCTCGGACCCACCAGGGTGACAGGGGGCTACACCTTC

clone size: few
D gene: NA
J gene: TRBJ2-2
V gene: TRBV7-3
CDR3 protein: CASSWRVSGELFF
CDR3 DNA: TGTGCCAGCAGTTGGCGGGTTTCCGGGGAGCTGTTTTTT

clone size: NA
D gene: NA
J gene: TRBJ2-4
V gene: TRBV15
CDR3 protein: CATQSERGNIQYF
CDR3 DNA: TGTGCCACTCAGTCGGAGCGAGGCAACATTCAGTACTTC

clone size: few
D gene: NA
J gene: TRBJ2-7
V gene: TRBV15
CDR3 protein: CATSRMGSLASYEQYF
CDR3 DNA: TGTGCCACCAGCAGAATGGGTTCCCTGGCCTCCTACGAGCAGTACTTC

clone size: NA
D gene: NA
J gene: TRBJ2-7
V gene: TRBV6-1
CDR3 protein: CASSPLPSGLYEQYF
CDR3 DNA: TGTGCCAGCAGCCCTCTGCCCTCAGGACTTTACGAGCAGTACTTC

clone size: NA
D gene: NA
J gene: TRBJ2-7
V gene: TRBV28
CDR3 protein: CASRRKRTLRWYEQYF
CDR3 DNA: TGTGCCAGCAGACGTAAGAGGACTCTTAGGTGGTACGAGCAGTACTTC

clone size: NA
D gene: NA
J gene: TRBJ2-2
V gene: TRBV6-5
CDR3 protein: CASSYPILDGRTGELFF
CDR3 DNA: TGTGCCAGCAGTTACCCCATCTTGGACGGGCGGACCGGGGAGCTGTTTTTT

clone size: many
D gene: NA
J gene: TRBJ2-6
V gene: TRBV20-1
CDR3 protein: CSARDLSSGANVLTF
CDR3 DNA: TGCAGTGCTAGAGATCTGAGCTCTGGGGCCAACGTCCTGACTTTC

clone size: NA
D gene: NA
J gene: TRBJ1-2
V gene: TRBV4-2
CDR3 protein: CASSPTGSKRGYTF
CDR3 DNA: TGTGCCAGCAGCCCAACAGGGTCCAAGCGTGGCTACACCTTC

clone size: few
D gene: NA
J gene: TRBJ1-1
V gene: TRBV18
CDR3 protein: CASSPLDEGRAFF
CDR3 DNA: TGTGCCAGCTCACCACTTGATGAAGGTAGAGCTTTCTTT

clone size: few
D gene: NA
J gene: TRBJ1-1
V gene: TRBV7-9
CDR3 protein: CASSLDAYLTEAFF
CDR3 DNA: TGTGCCAGCAGCCTGGACGCATACCTCACTGAAGCTTTCTTT

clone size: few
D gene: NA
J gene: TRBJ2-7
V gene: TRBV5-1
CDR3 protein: CASSLVIGGPRHEQYF
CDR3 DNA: TGCGCCAGCAGCTTGGTAATCGGAGGGCCGCGGCACGAGCAGTACTTC

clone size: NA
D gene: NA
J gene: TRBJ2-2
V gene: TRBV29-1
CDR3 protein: CSVEGSPNTGELFF
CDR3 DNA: TGCAGCGTTGAGGGGAGCCCGAACACCGGGGAGCTGTTTTTT

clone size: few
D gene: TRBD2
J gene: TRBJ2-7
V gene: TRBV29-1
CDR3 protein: CSVGRTSGSYEQYF
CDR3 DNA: TGCAGCGTAGGAAGGACTAGCGGATCCTACGAGCAGTACTTC

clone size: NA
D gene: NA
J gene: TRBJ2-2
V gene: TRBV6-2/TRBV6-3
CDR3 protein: CATTTFPNTGELFF
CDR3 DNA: TGTGCCACCACGACATTCCCGAACACCGGGGAGCTGTTTTTT

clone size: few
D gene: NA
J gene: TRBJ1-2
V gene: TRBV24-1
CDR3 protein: CATREGGGGYTF
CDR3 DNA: TGTGCCACCCGGGAGGGCGGGGGCGGCTACACCTTC

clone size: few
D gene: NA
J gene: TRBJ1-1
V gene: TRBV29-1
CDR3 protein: CSVGGANTEAFF
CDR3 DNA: TGCAGCGTTGGAGGGGCAAACACTGAAGCTTTCTTT

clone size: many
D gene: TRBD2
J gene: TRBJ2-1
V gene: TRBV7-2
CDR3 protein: CASSLVSGNLNEQFF
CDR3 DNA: TGTGCCAGCAGCTTAGTTAGCGGGAATCTGAATGAGCAGTTCTTC

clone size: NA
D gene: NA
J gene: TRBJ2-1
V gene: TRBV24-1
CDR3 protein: CATSDVTGYSYNEQFF
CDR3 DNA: TGTGCCACCAGTGATGTGACTGGCTACTCCTACAATGAGCAGTTCTTC

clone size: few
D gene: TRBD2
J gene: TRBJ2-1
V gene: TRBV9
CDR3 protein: CASSVDPWEGQPEQFF
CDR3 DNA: TGTGCCAGCAGCGTAGATCCGTGGGAGGGCCAACCCGAGCAGTTCTTC

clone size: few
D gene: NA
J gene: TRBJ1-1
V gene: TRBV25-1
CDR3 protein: CASKGELNTEAFF
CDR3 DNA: TGTGCCAGCAAGGGGGAACTAAACACTGAAGCTTTCTTT

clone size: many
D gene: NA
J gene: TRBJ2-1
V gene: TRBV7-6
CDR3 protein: CASSLALRARYNEQFF
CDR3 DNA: TGTGCCAGCAGCTTAGCGCTTCGAGCGCGGTACAATGAGCAGTTCTTC

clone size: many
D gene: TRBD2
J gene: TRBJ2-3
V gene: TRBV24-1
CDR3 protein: CATSDRLAGTTDTQYF
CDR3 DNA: TGTGCCACCAGTGATAGGCTAGCGGGAACCACAGATACGCAGTATTTT

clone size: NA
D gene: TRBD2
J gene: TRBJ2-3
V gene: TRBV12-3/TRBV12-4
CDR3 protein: CASSPPPGRGITDTQYF
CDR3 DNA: TGTGCCAGCAGTCCCCCGCCTGGGCGGGGGATCACAGATACGCAGTATTTT

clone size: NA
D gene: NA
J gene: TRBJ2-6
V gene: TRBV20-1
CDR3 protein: CSARRRAGAHSGANVLTF
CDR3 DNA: TGCAGTGCCAGGAGGAGGGCAGGGGCGCACTCTGGGGCCAACGTCCTGACTTTC

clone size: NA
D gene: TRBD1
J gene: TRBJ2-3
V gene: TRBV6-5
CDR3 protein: CASSWSASTGTGMTDTQYF
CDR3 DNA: TGTGCCAGCAGTTGGTCCGCGAGCACCGGGACAGGGATGACAGATACGCAGTATTTT

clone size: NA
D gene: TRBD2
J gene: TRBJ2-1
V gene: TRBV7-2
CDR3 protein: CASSFSGNPYNEQFF
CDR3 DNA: TGTGCCAGCAGCTTTAGCGGGAATCCCTACAATGAGCAGTTCTTC

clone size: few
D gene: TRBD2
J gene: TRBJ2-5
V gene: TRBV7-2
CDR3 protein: CASSPGLAGVGQETQYF
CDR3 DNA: TGTGCCAGCAGCCCCGGACTAGCGGGAGTAGGTCAAGAGACCCAGTACTTC

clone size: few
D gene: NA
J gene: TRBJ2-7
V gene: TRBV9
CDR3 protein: CASSAVGRPGDEQYF
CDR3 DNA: TGTGCCAGCAGCGCGGTGGGGAGGCCGGGAGACGAGCAGTACTTC

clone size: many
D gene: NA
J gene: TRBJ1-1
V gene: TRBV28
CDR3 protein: CASSFSGHLMNTEAFF
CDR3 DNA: TGTGCCAGCAGTTTTAGTGGACACCTTATGAACACTGAAGCTTTCTTT

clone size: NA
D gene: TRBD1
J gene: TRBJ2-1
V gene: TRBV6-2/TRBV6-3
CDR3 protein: CASTLDRGLHNEQFF
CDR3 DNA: TGTGCCAGCACCCTGGACAGGGGACTCCATAATGAGCAGTTCTTC

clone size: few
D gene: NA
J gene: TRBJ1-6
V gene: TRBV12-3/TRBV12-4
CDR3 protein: CASSWAGAPLLNSPLHF
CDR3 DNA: TGTGCCAGCAGTTGGGCAGGGGCGCCCCTTTTGAATTCACCCCTCCACTTT

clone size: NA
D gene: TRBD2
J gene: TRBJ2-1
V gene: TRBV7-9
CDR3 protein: CASSFGLARYNEQFF
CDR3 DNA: TGTGCCAGCAGCTTCGGACTAGCACGCTACAATGAGCAGTTCTTC

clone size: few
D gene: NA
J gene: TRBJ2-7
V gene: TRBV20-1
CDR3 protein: CSARGDTGGSSYEQYF
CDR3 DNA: TGCAGTGCTAGAGGGGATACTGGAGGCAGCTCCTACGAGCAGTACTTC

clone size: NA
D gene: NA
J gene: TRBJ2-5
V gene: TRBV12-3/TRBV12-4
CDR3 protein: CASSFTRPFKGGETQYF
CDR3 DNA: TGTGCCAGCAGTTTTACTCGCCCCTTTAAAGGTGGGGAGACCCAGTACTTC

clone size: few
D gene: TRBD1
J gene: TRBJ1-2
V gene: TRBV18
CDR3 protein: CASSPPDRVWDYGYTF
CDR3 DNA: TGTGCCAGCTCACCACCCGACAGGGTATGGGACTATGGCTACACCTTC

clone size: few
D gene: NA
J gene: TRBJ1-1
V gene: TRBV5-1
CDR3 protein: CASSHALPNTEAFF
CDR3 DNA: TGCGCCAGCAGCCATGCCTTGCCGAACACTGAAGCTTTCTTT

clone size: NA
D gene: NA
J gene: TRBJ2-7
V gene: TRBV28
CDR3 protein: CASSLLPTGSYEQYF
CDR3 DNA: TGTGCCAGCAGTTTGTTACCTACAGGGTCCTACGAGCAGTACTTC

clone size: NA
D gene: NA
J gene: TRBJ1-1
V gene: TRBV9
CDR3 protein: CASSVQGKGTEAFF
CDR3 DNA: TGTGCCAGCAGCGTCCAGGGTAAGGGCACTGAAGCTTTCTTT

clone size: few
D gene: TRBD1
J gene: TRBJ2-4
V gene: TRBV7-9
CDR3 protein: CASSLARGQGRDIQYF
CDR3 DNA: TGTGCCAGCAGCTTAGCCCGAGGACAGGGTAGGGACATTCAGTACTTC

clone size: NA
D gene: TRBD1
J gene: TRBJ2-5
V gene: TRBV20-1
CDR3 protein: CSVWDRKETQYF
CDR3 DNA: TGCAGTGTCTGGGACAGGAAAGAGACCCAGTACTTC

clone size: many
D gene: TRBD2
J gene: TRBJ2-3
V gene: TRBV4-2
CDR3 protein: CASSQDLGLAGGF
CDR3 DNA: TGTGCCAGCAGCCAAGATCTTGGACTAGCGGGGGGTTTT

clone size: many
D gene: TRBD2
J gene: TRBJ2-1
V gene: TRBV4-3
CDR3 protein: CASSQGRLAGPEQFF
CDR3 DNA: TGCGCCAGCAGCCAAGGTAGACTAGCGGGGCCTGAGCAGTTCTTC

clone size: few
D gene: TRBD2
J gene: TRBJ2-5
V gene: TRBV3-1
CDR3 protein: CASSQRASGAQETQYF
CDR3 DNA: TGTGCCAGCAGCCAAAGGGCTAGCGGGGCCCAAGAGACCCAGTACTTC

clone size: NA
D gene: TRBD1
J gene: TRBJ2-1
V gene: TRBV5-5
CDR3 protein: CASSSYRGEDNEQFF
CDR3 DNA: TGTGCCAGCAGCTCCTACAGGGGGGAGGACAATGAGCAGTTCTTC

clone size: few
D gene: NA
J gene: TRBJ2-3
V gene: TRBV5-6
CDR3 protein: CASSFGVSTDTQYF
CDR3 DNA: TGTGCCAGCAGCTTTGGGGTTAGCACAGATACGCAGTATTTT